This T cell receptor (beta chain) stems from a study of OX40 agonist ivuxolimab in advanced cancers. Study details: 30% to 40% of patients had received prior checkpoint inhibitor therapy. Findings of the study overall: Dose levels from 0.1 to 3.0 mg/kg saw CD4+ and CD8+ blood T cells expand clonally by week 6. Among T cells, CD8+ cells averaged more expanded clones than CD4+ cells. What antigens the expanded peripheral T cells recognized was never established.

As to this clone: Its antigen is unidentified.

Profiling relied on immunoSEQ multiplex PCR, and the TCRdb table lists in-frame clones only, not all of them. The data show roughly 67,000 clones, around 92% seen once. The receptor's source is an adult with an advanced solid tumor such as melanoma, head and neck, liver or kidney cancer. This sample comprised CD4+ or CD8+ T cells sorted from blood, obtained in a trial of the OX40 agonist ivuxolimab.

CDR3: CASSDGTASYGYTF. The CDR3 coding sequence is TGTGCCAGCAGTGACGGGACGGCCTCCTATGGCTACACCTTC. The J gene is TRBJ1-2, the V gene TRBV2; a possible D gene is TRBD1 (5 bases). The CDR3 spans 14 residues. V was shortened by 3 bases and J by 4 bases, with 12 bases between the two germline ends. CDR1 and CDR2 (germline): SNHLY, FYNNEI.